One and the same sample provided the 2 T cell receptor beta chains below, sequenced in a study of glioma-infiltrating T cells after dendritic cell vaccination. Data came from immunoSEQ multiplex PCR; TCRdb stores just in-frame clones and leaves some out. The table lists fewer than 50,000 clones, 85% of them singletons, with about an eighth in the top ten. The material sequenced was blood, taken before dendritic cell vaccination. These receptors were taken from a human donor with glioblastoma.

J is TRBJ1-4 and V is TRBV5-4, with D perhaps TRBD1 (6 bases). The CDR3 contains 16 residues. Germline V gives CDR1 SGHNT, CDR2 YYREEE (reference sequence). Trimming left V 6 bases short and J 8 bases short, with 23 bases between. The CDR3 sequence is CASTTSGSRGNEKLFF. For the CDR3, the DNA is TGTGCCAGCACCACTTCAGGGAGCAGGGGTAACGAAAAACTGTTTTTT.

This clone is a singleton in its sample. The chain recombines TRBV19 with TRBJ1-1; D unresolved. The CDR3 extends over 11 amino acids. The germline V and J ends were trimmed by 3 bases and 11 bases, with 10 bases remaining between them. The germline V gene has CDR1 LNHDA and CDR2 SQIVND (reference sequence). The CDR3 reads CASSIGERAFF. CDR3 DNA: TGTGCCAGTAGTATCGGGGAGCGGGCTTTCTTT.